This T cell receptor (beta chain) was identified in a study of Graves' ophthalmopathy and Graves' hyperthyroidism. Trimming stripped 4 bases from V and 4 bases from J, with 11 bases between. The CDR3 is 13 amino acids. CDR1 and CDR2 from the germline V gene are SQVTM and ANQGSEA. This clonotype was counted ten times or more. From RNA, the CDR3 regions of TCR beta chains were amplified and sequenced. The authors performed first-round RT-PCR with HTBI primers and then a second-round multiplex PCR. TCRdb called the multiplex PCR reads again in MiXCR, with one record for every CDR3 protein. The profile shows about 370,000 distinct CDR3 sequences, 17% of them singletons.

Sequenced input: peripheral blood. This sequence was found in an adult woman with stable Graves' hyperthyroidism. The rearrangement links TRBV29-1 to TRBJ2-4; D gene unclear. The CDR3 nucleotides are TGCAGCGTTGTAGGGCAGCCTAAAAACATTCAGTACTTC. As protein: CSVVGQPKNIQYF.